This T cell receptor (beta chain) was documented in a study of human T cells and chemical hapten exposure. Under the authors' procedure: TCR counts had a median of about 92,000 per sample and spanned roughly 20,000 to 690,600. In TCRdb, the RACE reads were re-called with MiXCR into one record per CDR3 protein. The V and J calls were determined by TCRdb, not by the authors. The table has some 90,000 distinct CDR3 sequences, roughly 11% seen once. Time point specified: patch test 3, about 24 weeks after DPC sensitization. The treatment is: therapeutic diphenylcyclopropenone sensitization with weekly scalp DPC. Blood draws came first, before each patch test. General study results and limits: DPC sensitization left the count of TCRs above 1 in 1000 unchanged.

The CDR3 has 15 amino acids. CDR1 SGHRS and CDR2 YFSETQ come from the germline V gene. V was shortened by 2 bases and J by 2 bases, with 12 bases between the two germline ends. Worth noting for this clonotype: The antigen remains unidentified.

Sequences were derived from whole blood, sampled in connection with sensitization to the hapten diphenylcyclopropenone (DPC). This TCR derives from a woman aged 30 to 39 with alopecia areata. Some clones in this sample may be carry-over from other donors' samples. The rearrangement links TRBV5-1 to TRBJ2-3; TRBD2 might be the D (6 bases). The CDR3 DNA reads TGCGCCAGCAGCTTCGTCCCGCGGGACACAGATACGCAGTATTTT. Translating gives CASSFVPRDTDTQYF.